The 26 T cell receptor beta chains below were found in one sample sequenced in a study of T cell responses to AZD1222 COVID-19 vaccine. Using immunoSEQ multiplex PCR, the repertoire was profiled, and TCRdb retains in-frame clones only, with some absent. The table shows about 140,000 clones, with 80% to 95% occurring only once. Sequenced here: peripheral blood, sampled 28 days after the second AZD1222 dose. These receptors all come from an adult who received the AZD1222 COVID-19 vaccine.

This clone occurred once. The chain is built from TRBV13 and TRBJ2-5, with TRBD2 matching over 11 bases. Germline assignment: CDR1 PRHDT and CDR2 FYEKMQ (reference sequence). This CDR3 region has 16 residues. After removal of 5 bases from V and 2 bases from J, the junction contained 7 bases not matched to a gene. The CDR3 reads CASSDRIAGGQETQYF. CDR3 in DNA: TGTGCCAGCAGCGATCGCATAGCGGGGGGGCAAGAGACCCAGTACTTC.

This chain connects TRBV5-1 to TRBJ2-1; 10 bases align to TRBD2. The CDR3 has 16 residues. Germline trimming cut 4 bases from V and 4 bases from J; bases unmatched to any gene: 8. Looked up from germline, CDR1 is SGHRS and CDR2 is YFSETQ. The CDR3 protein is CASSLPGLALYNEQFF. The CDR3 region has the DNA TGCGCCAGCAGCCTACCGGGACTAGCGTTATACAATGAGCAGTTCTTC. Full variable domain (remainder filled in from reference TRBV5-1 and TRBJ2-1): KAGVTQTPRYLIKTRGQQVTLSCSPISGHRSVSWYQQTPGQGLQFLFEYFSETQRNKGNFPGRFSGRQFSNSRSEMNVSTLELGDSALYLCASSLPGLALYNEQFFGPGTRLTVL.

V usage is TRBV27 and J usage is TRBJ1-5, with D perhaps TRBD1 (5 bases). The CDR3 sequence is 14 residues long. Germline CDR1 and CDR2: MNHEY and SMNVEV (reference sequence). The ends were cut back, 2 bases at V and 7 bases at J, with 12 bases in the middle. The CDR3 DNA follows: TGTGCCAGCAGTTTAAACGGGGGGAACCAGCCCCAGCATTTT. It yields the protein CASSLNGGNQPQHF.

CDR3 sequence: CASSLDRDTEAFF. CDR3 sequence (DNA): TGTGCCAGCAGTTTAGACAGGGACACTGAAGCTTTCTTT. The chain employs TRBV28 and TRBJ1-1; 7 bases fit TRBD1. CDR1 is MDHEN, CDR2 SYDVKM, per germline. Trimming took 2 bases from V and 3 from J; bases not matched to a gene: 0. The CDR3 consists of 13 residues.

The genes are TRBV15 and TRBJ2-7; D uncertain. Germline V CDR1 and CDR2: LNHNV, YYDKDF (reference sequence). The CDR3 is made up of 13 amino acids. V dropped 2 bases and J dropped 3 bases, with 8 bases sitting between them. Here the CDR3 reads CATSRSDGYEQYF. The CDR3 bases are TGTGCCACCAGCAGATCGGACGGCTACGAGCAGTACTTC.

This chain links TRBV28 with TRBJ1-5, with a tentative D call TRBD1 (5 bases). Trimming stripped 3 bases from V and 6 bases from J, with 12 bases between. Germline-derived CDR1 and CDR2 are MDHEN and SYDVKM. The CDR3 length is 14 residues. The CDR3 DNA sequence: TGTGCCAGCAGTTTTGAGATCGGGGGTCAGCCCCAGCATTTT. It codes for CASSFEIGGQPQHF.

The V call is TRBV6-5, the J call TRBJ2-5; D gene unclear. The CDR3 is 13 residues long. Germline-derived CDR1 and CDR2 are MNHEY and SVGAGI. Trimming stripped 6 bases from V and 2 bases from J, with 10 bases between. CDR3 in amino acids: CASRLQLQETQYF. Here the CDR3 DNA reads TGTGCCAGCAGGCTACAGCTTCAAGAGACCCAGTACTTC.

A remark on this clone: This same CDR3 is encoded by further DNA sequences in the sample. The gene calls are TRBV5-1 and TRBJ1-1; D gene uncertain. Germline loops: CDR1 SGHRS, CDR2 YFSETQ. The CDR3 extends over 13 amino acids. V gave up 0 bases and J gave up 5 bases, with 8 bases separating them. The CDR3 here is CASSLGGGTEAFF. The CDR3 DNA reads as TGCGCCAGCAGCTTGGGGGGTGGAACTGAAGCTTTCTTT.

The chain links TRBV30 to TRBJ1-5; no clear D. The V end was cut by 6 bases, the J end by 6 bases, with 12 bases between. CDR1 and CDR2 (germline): GTSNPN, SVGIG (reference sequence). CDR3 length: 12 amino acids. The CDR3 here is CACLEARQPQHF. The CDR3 coding sequence is TGTGCCTGTTTGGAGGCCCGTCAGCCCCAGCATTTT.

V and J are TRBV7-9 and TRBJ1-2, with TRBD1 matching over 12 bases. Germline trimming cut 5 bases from V and 8 bases from J; bases unmatched to any gene: 9. Germline V lookup: CDR1 SEHNR, CDR2 FQNEAQ (reference sequence). CDR3 size: 15 residues. CDR3 nucleotides: TGTGCCAGCAGCCCCGGGACAGGGGGCCTGAAGGGCTACACCTTC. Its protein product is CASSPGTGGLKGYTF.

This clone is a singleton in its sample. J is TRBJ2-3 and V is TRBV5-1; D might be TRBD1 (6 bases). The CDR3 is 15 amino acids. The ends were cut back, 3 bases at V and 3 bases at J, with 14 bases in the middle. Germline CDR1 reads SGHRS; CDR2 reads YFSETQ. CDR3 in DNA: TGCGCCAGCAGCTCGATACAGGGAGAGACAGATACGCAGTATTTT. Protein product: CASSSIQGETDTQYF.

CDR3 DNA: TGTGCCAGCAGTCCCGGGACAGGGTTTTCGGGCAATCAGCCCCAGCATTTT. It translates to CASSPGTGFSGNQPQHF. The chain recombines TRBV6-2 or TRBV6-3 with TRBJ1-5, with 9 bases aligning to TRBD1. The CDR3 has 17 amino acids. Germline CDR1 is MNHEY and CDR2 is SVGEGT. The J segment lost 2 bases and the V segment lost 5 bases, leaving 10 bases of the junction unmatched.

The chain uses TRBV6-4 and TRBJ2-1; 11 bases map to TRBD2. Germline values: CDR1 MRHNA, CDR2 SNTAGT. CDR3 length equals 15 residues. V trimming: 0 bases; J trimming: 5 bases; junction bases outside the gene matches: 0. The CDR3 here is CASSDSTSGNNEQFF. Here the CDR3 DNA reads TGTGCCAGCAGTGACTCGACTAGCGGGAACAATGAGCAGTTCTTC.

The V and J genes are TRBV28 and TRBJ2-5, with 8 nucleotides matching TRBD2. The V segment lost 5 bases and the J segment 5 bases; nucleotides outside the gene matches: 7. Germline assignment: CDR1 MDHEN and CDR2 SYDVKM. The CDR3 consists of 14 residues. CDR3 in DNA: TGTGCCAGCAGTCCGCAGACTAGCGTGGAGACCCAGTACTTC. Amino acids: CASSPQTSVETQYF.

This sequence joins TRBV15 and TRBJ1-6; D is ambiguous. Germline values: CDR1 LNHNV, CDR2 YYDKDF (reference sequence). Trimming stripped 6 bases from V and 6 bases from J, with 12 bases between. The CDR3 length is 14 residues. CDR3 sequence: CATRPDPINSPLHF. CDR3 DNA sequence: TGTGCCACCAGACCTGACCCCATTAATTCACCCCTCCACTTT.

The chain carries TRBV19 and TRBJ2-3; D may be TRBD1 (5 bases). Germline CDR1 and CDR2: LNHDA and SQIVND (reference sequence). V was cut by 2 bases and J by 3 bases, with 12 bases left in between. CDR3 size: 15 residues. The CDR3 bases are TGTGCCAGTAGTATACCCCAGGGTCCTACAGATACGCAGTATTTT. Translation: CASSIPQGPTDTQYF. Supplemented by reference TRBV19 and TRBJ2-3, the full variable domain reads DGGITQSPKYLFRKEGQNVTLSCEQNLNHDAMYWYRQDPGQGLRLIYYSQIVNDFQKGDIAEGYSVSREKKESFPLTVTSAQKNPTAFYLCASSIPQGPTDTQYFGPGTRLTVL.

CDR3 nucleotide sequence: TGCGCCAGCAGCCCCGGACAGACATTGTACCAAGAGACCCAGTACTTC. It translates to CASSPGQTLYQETQYF. The gene calls are TRBV5-1 and TRBJ2-5, with D maybe TRBD1 (6 bases). Trimming took 4 bases from V and 0 from J, leaving 16 bases between them. CDR3 size: 16 residues. Per germline, CDR1 SGHRS and CDR2 YFSETQ.

The chain recombines TRBV19 with TRBJ1-3, with 9 bases aligning to TRBD1. The junction had 3 bases not matched to a gene; V was cut back by 10 bases and J by 2 bases. Germline-derived CDR1 and CDR2 are LNHDA and SQIVND (reference sequence). The CDR3 runs to 13 residues. The CDR3 here is CATGDRAGNTIYF. The DNA for the CDR3 is TGTGCCACCGGGGACAGGGCTGGAAACACCATATATTTT.

The chain combines TRBV27 with TRBJ2-5; D is perhaps TRBD1 (5 bases). The germline V gene encodes CDR1 MNHEY and CDR2 SMNVEV (reference sequence). The CDR3 is made up of 14 amino acids. Trimming stripped 6 bases from V and 0 bases from J, with 11 bases between. The CDR3 loop reads CASSPAGYQETQYF. In nucleotides, the CDR3 is TGTGCCAGCAGCCCTGCAGGGTACCAAGAGACCCAGTACTTC.

The rearrangement joins TRBV28 to TRBJ1-1, with D uncertain. This CDR3 has 11 amino acids. Germline loops: CDR1 MDHEN, CDR2 SYDVKM. Deletions cut 4 bases from V and 6 bases from J, with 6 bases between. This chain's CDR3 is CASSSPSEAFF. The CDR3 coding sequence is TGTGCCAGCAGTTCCCCCTCTGAAGCTTTCTTT. The entire variable domain, with the rest obtained from reference TRBV28 and TRBJ1-1, is as follows: DVKVTQSSRYLVKRTGEKVFLECVQDMDHENMFWYRQDPGLGLRLIYFSYDVKMKEKGDIPEGYSVSREKKERFSLILESASTNQTSMYLCASSSPSEAFFGQGTRLTVV.

The genes are TRBV5-4 and TRBJ2-2; D call uncertain. The length of the CDR3 is 14 residues. The V gene's germline CDR1 is SGHNT and CDR2 YYREEE (reference sequence). V dropped 3 bases and J dropped 5 bases, with 11 bases sitting between them. The CDR3 DNA follows: TGTGCCAGCAGCTCGCCCTCAGATACCGGGGAGCTGTTTTTT. Residues: CASSSPSDTGELFF.

V is TRBV29-1 and J is TRBJ2-7; the D gene could be TRBD1 or TRBD2 (6 bases each). V was trimmed by 3 bases and J by 4 bases, leaving 19 bases between them. The length of the CDR3 is 15 residues. Germline loops: CDR1 SQVTM, CDR2 ANQGSEA. The DNA of the CDR3 is TGCAGCGTTGAGGTCCAGGGGAGGACGGCTTACGAGCAGTACTTC. Its translation is CSVEVQGRTAYEQYF.

This clone was counted once. The chain joins TRBV3-1 (or the pseudogene TRBV3-2) to TRBJ2-3; the match to TRBD2 covers 9 bases. Germline V gene sequence: CDR1 LGHDT, CDR2 YNNKEL (reference sequence). V gave up 7 bases and J gave up 7 bases; unmatched junction bases: 9. CDR3 length: 14 residues. CDR3 sequence (DNA): TGTGCCAGCAAGGCTAGCGGGAATTTGAATACGCAGTATTTT. Translating it yields CASKASGNLNTQYF.

This sequence joins TRBV11-1 and TRBJ2-2; no clear D. The CDR3 has 14 amino acids. V lost 1 base and J lost 1, with 4 bases in between. Germline V gives CDR1 SGHAT, CDR2 FQDESV (reference sequence). The CDR3 here is CASSLGQNTGELFF. In DNA, the CDR3 is TGTGCCAGCAGCTTAGGACAGAACACCGGGGAGCTGTTTTTT.

The V and J genes are TRBV27 and TRBJ2-3, with TRBD2 identical over 9 bases. This CDR3 has 15 amino acids. Germline CDR1 MNHEY, CDR2 SMNVEV (reference sequence). The V and J ends lost 3 bases and 5 bases, in that order; junction bases with no gene match: 6. CDR3: CASSLSLAGLDTQYF. The CDR3 nucleotides read TGTGCCAGCAGTTTGTCACTAGCGGGTTTAGATACGCAGTATTTT.

This clone was observed once. J is TRBJ2-7 and V is TRBV11-2, with 13 positions matching TRBD2. This CDR3 is built from 17 residues. Germline CDR1 and CDR2: SGHAT and FQNNGV. V lost 5 bases, J lost 2 bases, and 9 bases stayed unmatched. In DNA, the CDR3 is TGTGCCAGCAGCCCCGGACTAGCGGGAGCCCGCACCTACGAGCAGTACTTC. The encoded protein is CASSPGLAGARTYEQYF.